This T cell receptor beta chain was captured by sequencing in a study of breast tumors, draining lymph nodes, adjacent tissues (dated by TCRdb to the mid-2010s). Study-level background: In breast cancer patients, the study compared the TCR beta repertoires of tumor, adjacent nontumor tissue and axillary lymph nodes. The study aimed to assess the relationships and possible T-cell exchange between tumor, surrounding tissue and draining lymph node repertoires in human breast cancer.

The V and J ends are trimmed by 4 bases and 2 bases, leaving 9 bases between them. Reading the germline V gene (reference sequence) gives CDR1 DFQATT and CDR2 SNEGSKA. CDR3 length: 13 amino acids, cysteine to phenylalanine. Kept here is only the CDR3 DNA, which spans 39 bases and is read in frame from base 1. The axillary draining lymph nodes of breast cancer patients were the source of the lymph node samples. The study at large found these results: The data were judged consistent with most tumor T cells deriving from the lymph node and then expanding within tumor tissue. Rather than being directly demonstrated, the conclusion that tumor T cells originate in lymph nodes was presented as consistent with a hypothesis. T-cell repertoire diversity in tumors was found to be lower than in lymph nodes but higher than in nontumor tissue, and preferential V and J gene usage was observed. The similarity between tumor and nontumor tissue repertoires was significantly greater in luminal-like breast cancer than in basal-like breast cancer.

Sequencing used an Illumina HiSeq 2000. Multiplex PCR amplification was used to build the TCR beta chain libraries. The amplified TCR beta chain products were analyzed by high-throughput sequencing. TCRdb's own reprocessing of the public reads used fastp at Q25 and MiXCR and kept productive beta chains. Merged by CDR3 protein, the rows form single entries marked with the most common genes and DNA. The sample yields approximately 130,000 distinct CDR3 sequences; approximately 20% were counted once. The top ten hold more than 2.5% of the sample. The sample holds many counts of this clonotype. The clone's antigen remains unknown. No much larger clone is present one base from it, and per-base qualities are unavailable.

Material for sequencing was axillary lymph node tissue. The chain employs TRBV20-1 and TRBJ1-3; matching of 5 bases hints at TRBD1 as the D gene. This clonotype originated in a female donor with breast cancer. Some clones in this sample may be carry-over from other donors' samples. The CDR3 protein: CSATGLTGNTIYF. The sequenced DNA: TGCAGTGCTACAGGGTTGACTGGAAACACCATATATTTT.